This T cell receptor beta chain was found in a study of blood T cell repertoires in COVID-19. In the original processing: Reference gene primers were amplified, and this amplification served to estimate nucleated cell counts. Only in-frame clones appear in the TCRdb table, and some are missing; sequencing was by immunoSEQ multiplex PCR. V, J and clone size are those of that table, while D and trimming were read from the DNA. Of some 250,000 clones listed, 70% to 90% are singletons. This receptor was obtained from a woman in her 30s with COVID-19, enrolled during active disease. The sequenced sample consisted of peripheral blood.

The CDR3 spells CASGFRDSYGYTF. CDR3 bases: TGTGCCAGCGGGTTCCGGGACAGCTATGGCTACACCTTC. This sequence joins TRBV28 and TRBJ1-2; TRBD1 aligns across 7 bases. The CDR3 loop spans 13 amino acids. Germline assignment: CDR1 MDHEN and CDR2 SYDVKM. V lost 8 bases and J lost 4; bases outside the gene matches: 7.